This T cell receptor (beta chain) comes out of a study of blood T cell repertoires in COVID-19. Study information: In each case, the material was cDNA or gDNA derived from T cells, B-cell-depleted T cells, or PBMCs.

This clone has only one observation. The authors' processing: Cell counts per sample came from amplifying reference gene primers. The protocol was immunoSEQ multiplex PCR, while the TCRdb copy is restricted to in-frame clones and leaves out a portion. V and J calls and clone size follow that table, whereas D and trimming were derived from the DNA. The sample shows hundreds of thousands of clones, 88% of them seen only once. The participants were between roughly 18 and 89 years old and came from some 23 US areas. The CDR3 loop spans 17 amino acids. Germline V lookup: CDR1 KGHSH, CDR2 LQKENI. Unmatched junction bases numbered 7, after V lost 3 bases and J lost 0 bases.

V usage is TRBV18 and J usage is TRBJ1-3; 8 bases match TRBD1. Sequencing was carried out using PBMCs or T cells enriched from blood (not recorded which). The sequence was collected from a woman between 50 and 59 years old with acute COVID-19. CDR3 sequence reads: CASSPGRTGLSGNTIYF. Written as DNA, the CDR3 is TGTGCCAGCTCACCGGGGAGGACAGGGCTCTCTGGAAACACCATATATTTT.